This TCR beta chain was sequenced in a study of shared clonotypes between healthy human individuals. Study results and caveats: The study found about 4.6% of naive CD4 clonotypes shared across four donors. Tissues were not sampled, only blood, and their repertoires likely differ.

Remarks on this clone: Its target is not known.

There are 15 residues in the CDR3. The V gene lost 0 bases and the J gene lost 3 bases, with 12 bases spanning the gap. Germline CDR1 is LGHNA and CDR2 is YSLEER. CD8 cells regarded as naive lacked CD45RO, were positively chosen for CCR7, and omitted terminally differentiated effector memory CD45RA+ cells. Free of recent acute infections or vaccinations, the donors were healthy HIV-negative adults. An even split of each subset's genomic DNA across several immunoSEQ plates was performed. Data came from immunoSEQ multiplex PCR; TCRdb stores just in-frame clones and leaves some out. The profile shows some 2,100,000 clones, roughly 91% of them singletons.

Source material: naive CD8+ T cells from PBMCs. The receptor was derived from a man in his late teens or twenties in good health. Some clones in this sample may be carry-over from other donors' samples. The chain uses TRBV4-3 and TRBJ2-7, with D perhaps matching TRBD2 (6 bases). In DNA, the CDR3 is TGCGCCAGCAGCCAAGACGCGGGACCGATCTACGAGCAGTACTTC. Its translation: CASSQDAGPIYEQYF.